Below are 18 T cell receptor beta chains sequenced from a single sample in a study of regulatory T cells in long-lasting Graves disease. HTBI primers from iRepertoire and Arm-PCR of CDR3 regions yielded the TCR beta libraries. TCRdb recomputed calls from the multiplex PCR reads with MiXCR, one row per CDR3 protein. The profile shows fewer than 450,000 distinct CDR3 sequences, 23% of them singletons. The time point here: persistent/refractory GD, antithyroid drugs over 5 years with positive TRAb. Scientists built the TCR library using RNA that was extracted from PBMCs. Sequencing used peripheral blood mononuclear cells (PBMCs), obtained when the disease was refractory, from a patient treated with antithyroid drugs. The receptors stem from a female donor with Graves disease.

This clonotype was seen more than once but under ten times. The chain has TRBV30 and TRBJ2-7, with 9 bases identical to TRBD2. CDR3 length: 11 residues. CDR1 and CDR2 from the germline V gene are GTSNPN and SVGIG (reference sequence). The CDR3 sequence is CAWSVSGGLGV. The CDR3 DNA reads TGTGCCTGGAGTGTTAGCGGGGGACTTGGCGTC.

This chain joins TRBV29-1 and TRBJ1-2, with D possibly matching TRBD1 (5 bases). The V end was cut by 0 bases, the J end by 8 bases, with 13 bases between. The germline gives CDR1 SQVTM, CDR2 ANQGSEA. The CDR3 has 13 residues. The CDR3: CSVEDLVRGGYTF. The CDR3 DNA sequence: TGCAGCGTTGAAGATCTGGTCCGGGGGGGCTACACCTTC.

The chain employs TRBV7-2 and TRBJ1-5; D not resolved. The germline V gene encodes CDR1 SGHTA and CDR2 FQGNSA. This CDR3 contains 16 residues. Deletions cut 1 base from V and 5 bases from J, with 15 bases between. This CDR3 reads CASSLDRVVGDQPQHF. The CDR3 region has the DNA TGTGCCAGCAGCTTAGATAGGGTTGTGGGCGATCAGCCCCAGCATTTT.

This clonotype was observed many times. The rearrangement links TRBV7-2 to TRBJ2-1; 9 bases match TRBD2. Germline values: CDR1 SGHTA, CDR2 FQGNSA. After removal of 1 base from V and 9 bases from J, the junction contained 7 bases not matched to a gene. This CDR3 has 15 amino acids. The CDR3 reads CASSLGLAGVGEQFF. The CDR3 bases are TGTGCCAGCAGCTTAGGGTTAGCGGGAGTTGGTGAGCAGTTCTTC. The full variable domain, with the rest looked up from reference TRBV7-2 and TRBJ2-1, is GAGVSQSPSNKVTEKGKDVELRCDPISGHTALYWYRQSLGQGLEFLIYFQGNSAPDKSGLPSDRFSAERTGGSVSTLTIQRTQQEDSAVYLCASSLGLAGVGEQFFGPGTRLTVL.

The genes are TRBV4-1 and TRBJ2-2; D is perhaps TRBD2 (6 bases). This CDR3 has 17 residues. V was pared by 0 bases and J by 0 bases, with 11 bases between. Germline V lookup: CDR1 MGHRA, CDR2 YSYEKL. The CDR3 DNA follows: TGCGCCAGCAGCCAAGATCTAGGGAGGACGAACACCGGGGAGCTGTTTTTT. Amino acid sequence: CASSQDLGRTNTGELFF.

Only a few counts were recorded for this clonotype. The V and J genes are TRBV24-1 and TRBJ2-2; 7 bases are shared with TRBD1. This CDR3 contains 15 residues. Germline CDR1 reads KGHDR; CDR2 reads SFDVKD. J lost 6 bases, V lost 9 bases, and 12 bases had no gene match. This CDR3 is CATGTVNRGPGELFF. The DNA for the CDR3 is TGTGCCACCGGGACGGTTAACAGGGGACCCGGGGAGCTGTTTTTT.

In its sample, this clonotype was seen many times. The chain joins TRBV7-9 to TRBJ2-5, with D possibly TRBD1 on 5 matching bases. CDR1 is SEHNR, CDR2 FQNEAQ, per germline (reference sequence). This CDR3 is built from 13 residues. V was clipped by 5 bases and J by 2 bases, with 9 bases between them. The CDR3 sequence is CASSRTRQETQYF. In nucleotides, the CDR3 is TGTGCCAGCAGCCGGACACGGCAAGAGACCCAGTACTTC.

A few counts support this clonotype. This chain uses TRBV20-1 with TRBJ1-2; 11 nucleotides line up with TRBD1. This CDR3 region has 16 residues. Per the germline V gene, CDR1 is DFQATT and CDR2 is SNEGSKA (reference sequence). V lost 1 base to trimming and J lost 1 base; unmatched junction nucleotides: 5. CDR3 coding DNA: TGCAGTGCTAGAGCCGGACAGGGGGCCATTAACTATGGCTACACCTTC. Its protein is CSARAGQGAINYGYTF.

The V call is TRBV30, the J call TRBJ1-5; D may be TRBD1 (6 bases). Trimming shortened V by 5 bases and J by 0 bases, and 14 bases separated the two germline ends. Germline V gives CDR1 GTSNPN, CDR2 SVGIG (reference sequence). This CDR3 has 15 residues. The CDR3 bases are TGTGCCTGGGGCCCGGACAGTCATAGCAATCAGCCCCAGCATTTT. This sequence encodes CAWGPDSHSNQPQHF.

This clonotype has more than one count but fewer than ten. The CDR3 here is CASGTTSPLVTQYF. The CDR3 coding sequence is TGTGCCAGTGGTACGACTAGCCCTTTGGTCACCCAGTACTTC. The chain couples TRBV19 to TRBJ2-5; 7 bases line up with TRBD2. CDR1 LNHDA and CDR2 SQIVND come from the germline V gene (reference sequence). The CDR3 is made up of 14 amino acids. Unmatched junction bases numbered 14, after V lost 8 bases and J lost 8 bases.

The genes are TRBV7-9 and TRBJ2-2; no definite D call. Germline V CDR1 and CDR2: SEHNR, FQNEAQ (reference sequence). The CDR3 extends over 16 amino acids. With 2 bases removed from V and 2 bases from J, the gap between germline ends came to 12 bases. The CDR3 is CASSLYELRNTGELFF. The DNA for the CDR3 is TGTGCCAGCAGCTTATATGAACTCCGTAACACCGGGGAGCTGTTTTTT.

This clonotype was found a few times. The chain joins TRBV6-5 to TRBJ2-7; TRBD2 matches 12 bases. Germline assignment: CDR1 MNHEY and CDR2 SVGAGI. Germline trimming cut 4 bases from V and 6 bases from J; bases unmatched to any gene: 4. The CDR3 is 14 amino acids. The CDR3 region has the DNA TGTGCCAGCAGTTCTAGCGGGAGGGCATCCGAGCAGTACTTC. It yields the protein CASSSSGRASEQYF.

This clonotype was counted at least ten times. This chain links TRBV5-1 with TRBJ2-2, with D maybe TRBD2 (5 bases). Looked up from germline, CDR1 is SGHRS and CDR2 is YFSETQ. There are 13 residues in the CDR3. V shed 2 bases and J shed 4 bases, with 6 bases lying between them. Written as DNA, the CDR3 is TGCGCCAGCAGCTTTACTAGCACCGGGGAGCTGTTTTTT. This codes for CASSFTSTGELFF.

This clonotype was counted a few times. V usage is TRBV7-9 and J usage is TRBJ1-2; D unresolved. This CDR3 has 13 amino acids. The V and J ends lost 2 bases and 6 bases respectively, with 10 bases between them. The germline V gene encodes CDR1 SEHNR and CDR2 FQNEAQ (reference sequence). The CDR3 nucleotides read TGTGCCAGCAGCTTATGGCTGAGCGATGGCTACACCTTC. The encoded protein is CASSLWLSDGYTF.

This clonotype showed up many times. The rearrangement links TRBV7-2 to TRBJ2-7, with D perhaps matching TRBD1 (6 bases). V was pared by 3 bases and J by 5 bases, with 8 bases between. The CDR3 contains 12 residues. CDR1 and CDR2 from the germline V gene are SGHTA and FQGNSA. CDR3 in DNA: TGTGCCAGCAGCTTCACAGGGCACGAGCAGTACTTC. Its translation: CASSFTGHEQYF.

This clonotype was picked up a small number of times. J is TRBJ1-3 and V is TRBV12-3 or TRBV12-4; D not resolved. This CDR3 comprises 15 residues. Trimming left V 0 bases short and J 4 bases short, with 10 bases between. CDR3 protein: CASSLALSGGNTIYF. Written as DNA, the CDR3 is TGTGCCAGCAGTTTAGCGCTCTCTGGGGGAAACACCATATATTTT.

The sample holds many counts of this clonotype. The chain employs TRBV5-1 and TRBJ2-7, with 8 bases that match TRBD1. J lost 2 bases, V lost 4 bases, and 11 bases had no gene match. The CDR3 consists of 16 residues. From germline, CDR1 is SGHRS and CDR2 YFSETQ. CDR3 sequence reads: CASSGTSGTGTYEQYF. Written as DNA, the CDR3 is TGCGCCAGCAGCGGAACCTCCGGGACAGGAACCTACGAGCAGTACTTC.

This clonotype has a count of ten or more. The chain has TRBV11-2 and TRBJ1-1; no clear D gene. The CDR3 contains 13 residues. V shed 3 bases and J shed 0 bases, with 5 bases lying between them. The germline CDR1 and CDR2 sequences are SGHAT and FQNNGV. CDR3 nucleotides: TGTGCCAGCAGCTTCGATATGAACACTGAAGCTTTCTTT. Encoded protein: CASSFDMNTEAFF.